This entry is about one T cell receptor (beta chain). Its antigen has not been determined. Per-base quality was not reported, and no clone a single base away is much larger than it. Library preparation used the immunoSEQ multiplex PCR assay. TCRdb mirrors the immuneACCESS table, restricted to in-frame sequences. Some clones are absent from its copies; in checked studies, under half trace to an unresolved V gene, and the reason for the others is unknown. This sample comprises roughly 110,000 clones, roughly 86% of them detected only once. The ten largest clones take up roughly 3.5% of the sample. CDR1 and CDR2 are drawn from the germline V gene (reference sequence): DFQATT, SNEGSKA. Its CDR3 holds 10 amino acids, cysteine through phenylalanine. Just the 30-base CDR3 DNA is kept, in frame starting at base 1. At the junction V is shortened by 6 bases and J by 4 bases, with 6 bases in between. These data originate in a study of radiotherapy plus CTLA-4 blockade in lung cancer (dated by TCRdb to between 2018 and 2020). A note on the overall study: Objective responses occurred in around 20% of enrolled patients, and around 30% achieved disease control. Study-wide findings and limitations: The strongest predictors of response, as reported, were early dynamic changes in blood T cell clones along with a rise in serum interferon-beta after radiation. After treatment with radiotherapy and ipilimumab, TCR clones that originated in tumors expanded in peripheral blood.

The study tested focal radiation therapy combined with CTLA-4 blockade (ipilimumab) in patients with chemo-refractory metastatic non-small-cell lung cancer. The sequencing here drew on peripheral blood, taken from a patient treated with radiotherapy plus ipilimumab. The TCR sequence derives from a human donor with non-small cell lung cancer that progressed on radiotherapy plus ipilimumab. Some clones in this sample may be carry-over from other donors' samples. The chain couples TRBV20-1 to TRBJ1-2, with no reliable assignment of the D segment. For the CDR3, the sequence is CSASGYGYTF. The sequenced DNA: TGCAGTGCCTCGGGCTATGGCTACACCTTC.